The present entry profiles one T cell receptor beta chain with its context. The antigen is undetermined. This sample stems from a study of T cells in localized non-small cell lung cancer. This CDR3 is built from 15 residues. J was trimmed by 5 bases and V by 6 bases; bases with no gene match: 13. CDR1 and CDR2 from the germline V gene are SNHLY and FYNNEI. Measured with immunoSEQ multiplex PCR; TCRdb has only the in-frame clones, and not every one. The sample lists about 48,000 clones; about 80% were seen once. Notes on the study in general: Adjacent uninvolved lung had the highest clonality, suggesting focused antigen responses. Higher blood T cell density tracked longer overall survival.

The material sequenced was peripheral blood, taken before any cancer treatment. The chain couples TRBV2 to TRBJ2-7, with 7 bases aligning to TRBD2. The clonotype was recovered from a man aged 40-75 years with stage I squamous cell lung carcinoma. The CDR3 region is CASSGGGVALHEQYF. In nucleotides, the CDR3 is TGTGCCAGCAGCGGTGGGGGGGTCGCACTACACGAGCAGTACTTC.